In its sample, the clone carrying this T cell receptor (beta chain) was seen a few times. Its target is unknown. The data were obtained in a study of cytomegalovirus exposure and HLA in healthy donors. The PCR contained 60 Vbeta and 13 Jbeta primers. The assay was immunoSEQ multiplex PCR, and TCRdb's table has in-frame clones only and misses some. There are about 200,000 clones in the sample; approximately 80% occur only once, and 3.8% lies in the top ten. Findings and caveats of the study: In vitro, three CMV-associated chains proved specific for CMV antigens. Using the classifier, cytomegalovirus status was reportedly diagnosed with high specificity and sensitivity. Generally TCR sequences proved uncommon, though certain public TCRs appeared in numerous donors. Within an earlier analysis, most TCR beta V segments proved productive either about 90% or about 30% of the time.

Trimming removed 8 bases from V and 6 bases from J; junction bases left unmatched: 10. Germline CDR1 LNHDA, CDR2 SQIVND (reference sequence). The CDR3 runs to 14 residues. The TCR sequence derives from a male donor in good health and CMV-seronegative. Sequencing was done on a sample of PBMCs. The rearrangement joins TRBV19 to TRBJ2-4; 7 nucleotides align to TRBD2. CDR3: CASQNGGGGNIQYF. The CDR3 region has the DNA TGTGCCAGTCAAAATGGGGGGGGTGGAAACATTCAGTACTTC.